This TCR beta chain was recovered during a study of shared clonotypes between healthy human individuals. Study-level points and caveats: It was only blood that was sampled, and tissue repertoires likely differ.

This table comes from immunoSEQ multiplex PCR, and its TCRdb copy is limited to in-frame clones, with some not included. The table has around 1,900,000 clones, around 93% seen once. CDR1 and CDR2 (germline): MGHRA, YSYEKL. CDR3 size: 15 residues. Terminally differentiated effector memory CD45RA+ cells were left out of the naive CD8 fraction, which was CD45RO-negative and positively selected for CCR7. This clone was recorded once. What it recognizes is unknown. A junction boundary mismatches the germline segment, possibly from a read error. The sequenced sample consisted of naive CD8+ T cells from PBMCs. The chain is built from TRBV4-1 and TRBJ1-1; D gene ambiguous. This clonotype was obtained from a man aged 18 to 35 in good health. Some clones in this sample may be carry-over from other donors' samples. CDR3 in amino acids: CASSLGRAVKTEAFF. Here the CDR3 DNA reads TGCGCCAGCAGCCTAGGTCGGGCGGTGAAGACTGAAGCTTTCTTT.